This T cell receptor beta chain comes out of a study of pediatric ulcerative colitis (dated by TCRdb to about 2019). With respect to the entire study: From nine newly diagnosed, treatment-naive pediatric ulcerative colitis patients and four non-IBD control children, paired blood and rectal samples were collected.

In controls, colonoscopy was performed for suspected IBD, macroscopically and histologically normal endoscopy was observed, and no IBD diagnosis was made within the following year. Blood was sampled at the same time as the colonoscopy. The Wizard kit (Promega) was used to extract genomic DNA from the blood and intestinal samples. Using the immunoSEQ TRB Survey service, rearranged CDR3 beta regions were amplified from genomic DNA with multiplex V and J primers. Survey-level sequencing depth of up to 500,000 reads per sample was used to keep depth equal across samples. The libraries were purified, combined into pools and sequenced with Illumina technology. The paper's data handling went like this. Productive clonality, sample overlap, pairwise scatters, CDR3 beta length, V/D/J gene usage and productiveness were all assessed with the immunoSEQ online tools. Calculated diversity was defined as the number of unique rearrangements divided by total templates, multiplied by 100, and Shannon and Simpson indices were computed as well. Principal component analysis used the R prcomp function and ggbiplot package on Z-score normalized data. Morisita's index was used to measure clonal overlap between blood and rectum within each subject. TCRdb re-hosts the immuneACCESS table, in-frame sequences only. Its copies lack some clones; in the studies checked, an unresolved V gene accounts for under half of them, and the cause for the rest is not known. D and trimming come from the DNA, and the V and J calls and clone size come from that table. This sample has more than 45,000 clones in its table, and 80% to 90% of those were observed once. The top ten clones comprise approximately 1.5% of the sample.

Study-wide conclusions, independent of this receptor: The healthy control group was small, consisting of only a handful of individuals. A couple of rectal CDR3 clonotypes were detected in all ulcerative colitis patients and were not detected in any of the controls. For technical reasons, blood samples from a couple of patients gave substantially fewer templates, and these samples were excluded from the blood-rectal overlap analysis. Because repertoires came from total lymphocyte DNA, patterns in rare subsets such as regulatory T cells may not be reflected. Rectal repertoire features separated controls, mild-moderate and acute severe colitis patients; acute severe colitis showed reduced rectal diversity due to clonal expansions. Significantly higher autologous blood-rectal clonal overlap was found in ulcerative colitis patients than in controls, which suggested increased T cell trafficking to inflamed tissue.

Its CDR3 holds 14 amino acids, cysteine through phenylalanine. Only the CDR3 part of the read is kept: 42 bases, read in frame from the first base. Trimming takes 6 bases off V and 8 bases off J; junction bases not matched to a gene: 9. CDR1 is given as MNHEY and CDR2 as SVGAGI, both from the germline V gene. Of note for this clone: Its cognate antigen has yet to be identified. No qualities accompany the bases; no much larger clone lies one base away.

Rearrangement joined TRBV6-5 to TRBJ1-4, with 7 bases in between that match TRBD1. Sequencing was performed on blood. The TCR originated in a boy aged 10-17 years who was a control in a study of pediatric ulcerative colitis. The DNA reads as follows: TGTGCCAGCAGAAAGACAGGGCATCAGGAAAAACTGTTTTTT. Protein translation: CASRKTGHQEKLFF.